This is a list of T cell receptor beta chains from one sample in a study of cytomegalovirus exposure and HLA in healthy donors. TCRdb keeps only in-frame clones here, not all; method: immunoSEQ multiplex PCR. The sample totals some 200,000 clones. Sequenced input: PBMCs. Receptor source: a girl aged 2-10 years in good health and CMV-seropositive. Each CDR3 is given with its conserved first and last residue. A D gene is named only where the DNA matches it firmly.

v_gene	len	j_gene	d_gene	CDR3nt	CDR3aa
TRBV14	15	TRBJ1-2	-	TGTGCCAGCAGCGAGGAAAGTACGACAGGATATGGCTACACCTTC	CASSEESTTGYGYTF
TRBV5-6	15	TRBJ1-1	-	TGTGCCAGCAGCTTGTGGCAGGGAATGAACACTGAAGCTTTCTTT	CASSLWQGMNTEAFF
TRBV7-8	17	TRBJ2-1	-	TGTGCCAGCAGCTTAGTGTGGGAGGCCCTCTCCTACAATGAGCAGTTCTTC	CASSLVWEALSYNEQFF
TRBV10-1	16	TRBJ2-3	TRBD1	TGCGCCAGCAGTGTAGGCCGACAGGGCCGCACAGATACGCAGTATTTT	CASSVGRQGRTDTQYF
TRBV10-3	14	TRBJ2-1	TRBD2	TGTGCCATCAGCACTAGCGGGAGGGACAATGAGCAGTTCTTC	CAISTSGRDNEQFF
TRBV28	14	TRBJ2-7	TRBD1	TGTGCCACCCTGGACAGGGGGCTCTCCTACGAGCAGTACTTC	CATLDRGLSYEQYF
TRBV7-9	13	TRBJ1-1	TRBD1	TGTGCCAGCAGTCCGAACAGGGGTACTGAAGCTTTCTTT	CASSPNRGTEAFF
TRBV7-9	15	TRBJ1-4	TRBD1	TGTGCCAGCAGCTCATACAGGGGCGCTAATGAAAAACTGTTTTTT	CASSSYRGANEKLFF
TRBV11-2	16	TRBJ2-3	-	TGTGCCAGCAGCCCCGTAACAGGGAGATACACAGATACGCAGTATTTT	CASSPVTGRYTDTQYF
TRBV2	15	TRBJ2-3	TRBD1	TGTGCCAGCACCCTGGGACAGATGAGCACAGATACGCAGTATTTT	CASTLGQMSTDTQYF
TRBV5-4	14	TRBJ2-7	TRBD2	TGTGCCAGCAGCTTGACGGGACTAACCTACGAGCAGTACTTC	CASSLTGLTYEQYF
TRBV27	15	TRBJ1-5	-	TGTGCCAGCAGTTCCCACCCCGGACAGCATCAGCCCCAGCATTTT	CASSSHPGQHQPQHF
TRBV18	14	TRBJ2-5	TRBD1	TGTGCCAGCTCACCCCGGACAGGGGTAGAGACCCAGTACTTC	CASSPRTGVETQYF
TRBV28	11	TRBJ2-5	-	TGTGCCAGCAGTTACAGGGAGACCCAGTACTTC	CASSYRETQYF
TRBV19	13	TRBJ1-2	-	TGTGCCAACCGGGGGGGGTCGGACTATGGCTACACCTTC	CANRGGSDYGYTF
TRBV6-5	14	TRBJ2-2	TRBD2	TGTGCCACCACTAGCGGGTACTCCACCGGGGAGCTGTTTTTT	CATTSGYSTGELFF
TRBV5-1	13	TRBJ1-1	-	TGCGCCAGCAGCTTGTTCGGGAATACTGAAGCTTTCTTT	CASSLFGNTEAFF
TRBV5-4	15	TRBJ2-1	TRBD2	TGTGCCAGCAGCTTGGGGCGGGAGAGAGTCAATGAGCAGTTCTTC	CASSLGRERVNEQFF
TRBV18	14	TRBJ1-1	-	TGTGCCAGCTCACCACCGTCGGGGAGTACTGAAGCTTTCTTT	CASSPPSGSTEAFF
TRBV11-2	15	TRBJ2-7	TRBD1	TGTGCCAGCAGCTTAGTAGGGGACAGGGGCTACGAGCAGTACTTC	CASSLVGDRGYEQYF
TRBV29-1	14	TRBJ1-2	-	TGCAGCGTTGAGGGCGGTGCCGGGGTCTATGGCTACACCTTC	CSVEGGAGVYGYTF
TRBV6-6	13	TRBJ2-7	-	TGTGCCAGCAGACACGACAGGTCCTACGAGCAGTACTTC	CASRHDRSYEQYF
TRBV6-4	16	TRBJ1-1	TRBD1	TGTGCCAGCAGTGCGACAGGGGTGATAGAGAACACTGAAGCTTTCTTT	CASSATGVIENTEAFF
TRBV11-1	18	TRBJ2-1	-	TGTGCCAGCAGCCCCGAGAAGATACGGGCGGAGGGTCGGAATGAGCAGTTCTTC	CASSPEKIRAEGRNEQFF
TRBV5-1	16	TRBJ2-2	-	TGCGCCAGCAGCTTGTCCGGGACTCTGAACACCGGGGAGCTGTTTTTT	CASSLSGTLNTGELFF
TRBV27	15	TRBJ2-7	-	TGTGCCAGCAGTTTAAATCGGGGAATAAACTACGAGCAGTACTTC	CASSLNRGINYEQYF
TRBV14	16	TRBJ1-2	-	TGTGCCAGCAGCCGCGGTTCCTGGGGAGGGAACTATGGCTACACCTTC	CASSRGSWGGNYGYTF
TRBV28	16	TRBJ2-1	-	TGTGCCAGCAGTTCCCCTCTCGGGGGGCAAGGCAATGAGCAGTTCTTC	CASSSPLGGQGNEQFF
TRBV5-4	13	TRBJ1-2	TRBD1	TGTGCCAGCAGCTCCGGACAGGGCTATGGCTACACCTTC	CASSSGQGYGYTF
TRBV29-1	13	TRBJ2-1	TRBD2	TGCAGCGTTCCTAGCGGGAACGACAATGAGCAGTTCTTC	CSVPSGNDNEQFF
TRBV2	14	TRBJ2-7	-	TGTGCCAGCCTTTTGGGACCGGGACTTCGCGAGCAGTACTTC	CASLLGPGLREQYF
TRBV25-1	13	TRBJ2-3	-	TGTGCCAGCAGTGAGGCCCCCTCTTATACGCAGTATTTT	CASSEAPSYTQYF
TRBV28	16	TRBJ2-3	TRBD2	TGTGCCAGCAGATGGATTAGCGGGATAGATTCGGTTACGCAGTATTTT	CASRWISGIDSVTQYF
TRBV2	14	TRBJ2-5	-	TGTGCCAGCAGTGGGGGGACTGGACAAGAGACCCAGTACTTC	CASSGGTGQETQYF
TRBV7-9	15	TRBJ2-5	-	TGTGCCAGCAGCTTAGTCTCACTAGCCGGAGAGACCCAGTACTTC	CASSLVSLAGETQYF
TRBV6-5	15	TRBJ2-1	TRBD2	TGTGCCAGCAGTGGGACTAGCGGTCCCTACAATGAGCAGTTCTTC	CASSGTSGPYNEQFF
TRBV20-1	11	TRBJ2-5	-	TGCAGTGCTAGACAACAAGAGACCCAGTACTTC	CSARQQETQYF
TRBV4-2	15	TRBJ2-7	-	TGTGCCAGCAGCCAAGACGGGACACCGTTTTACGAGCAGTACTTC	CASSQDGTPFYEQYF
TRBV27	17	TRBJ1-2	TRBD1	TGTGCCAGCAGTCTCTACGGACAGGGACGCGCTAACTATGGCTACACCTTC	CASSLYGQGRANYGYTF
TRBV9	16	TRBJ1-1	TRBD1	TGTGCCAGCAGCGTAGGTGGACAGGGGATTAACACTGAAGCTTTCTTT	CASSVGGQGINTEAFF
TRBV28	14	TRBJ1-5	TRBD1	TGTGCCAGCGGAGGGACAGCAAGCAATCAGCCCCAGCATTTT	CASGGTASNQPQHF
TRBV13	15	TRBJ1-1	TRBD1	TGTGCCAGCAGTCTCGGTCAACAGGGGGTCACTGAAGCTTTCTTT	CASSLGQQGVTEAFF
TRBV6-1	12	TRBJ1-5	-	TGTGCCAGCAGTGCGGGGAGTCAGCCCCAGCATTTT	CASSAGSQPQHF
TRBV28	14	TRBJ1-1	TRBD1	TGTGCCAGCAGTTCCAGACAGGGGAACACTGAAGCTTTCTTT	CASSSRQGNTEAFF
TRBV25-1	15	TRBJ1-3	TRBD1	TGTGCCAGCAGTGAACGGAGGACAGGGGGAAACACCATATATTTT	CASSERRTGGNTIYF
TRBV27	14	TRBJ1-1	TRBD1	TGTGCCAGCACCACGACAGGGCAAACCGCTAGGGCTTTCTTT	CASTTTGQTARAFF
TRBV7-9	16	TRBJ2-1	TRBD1	TGTGCCAGCAGCCCTCCAGCCGGGACAGGGGCCAATGAGCAGTTCTTC	CASSPPAGTGANEQFF
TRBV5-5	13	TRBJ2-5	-	TGTGCCAGCAGTCAGGATACCTTGGAGACCCAGTACTTC	CASSQDTLETQYF
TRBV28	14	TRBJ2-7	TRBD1	TGTGCCAGCAGTCGGACAGGGGGGCACTACGAGCAGTACTTC	CASSRTGGHYEQYF
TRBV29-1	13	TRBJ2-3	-	TGCAGCGTTGGGGGTAGCGCCACAGATACGCAGTATTTT	CSVGGSATDTQYF
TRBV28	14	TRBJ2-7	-	TGTGCCAGCAGTTTTAGTCCCTCATTCTACGAGCAGTACTTC	CASSFSPSFYEQYF
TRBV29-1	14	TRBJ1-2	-	TGCAGCGTTGAAGCCGGCGGTCTCAACTATGGCTACACCTTC	CSVEAGGLNYGYTF
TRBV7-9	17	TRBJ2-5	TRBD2	TGTGCCAGCAGCTTAGGGACTAGCGGGAGTCCGCGGGAGACCCAGTACTTC	CASSLGTSGSPRETQYF
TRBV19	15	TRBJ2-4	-	TGTGCCAGTAGGGAGCGGACCTTAGCCAAAAACATTCAGTACTTC	CASRERTLAKNIQYF